This T cell receptor (beta chain) derives from a study of T cells in Graves' hyperthyroidism and ophthalmopathy. With 7 bases clipped from V and 1 base from J, the junction kept 10 bases outside the gene matches. Germline loops: CDR1 SGHNT, CDR2 YYREEE (reference sequence). The CDR3 runs to 16 residues. Amplification of TCR beta CDR3 regions used RNA as the template. Primed by the HTBI set, a first-round RT-PCR was run on the TCR CDR3. MiXCR, applied by TCRdb to the multiplex PCR reads, yields one record per CDR3 protein. The data hold approximately 600,000 distinct CDR3 sequences, with about 15% observed a single time. The table lists this clonotype with a few counts. Exclusion criteria comprised uncontrolled infection, other autoimmune disease, pregnancy or lactation.

The chain combines TRBV5-4 with TRBJ2-5; 10 nucleotides align to TRBD1. This sequence was found in a woman aged 25 to 39 with Graves' hyperthyroidism that later progressed to Graves' ophthalmopathy. Sequenced material: blood. The CDR3 here is CASGAGRDRGQETQYF. The CDR3 DNA reads as TGTGCCAGCGGGGCTGGGAGGGACAGGGGCCAAGAGACCCAGTACTTC.